The 27 T cell receptor beta chains presented below share a single source sample, sequenced in a study of OX40 agonist ivuxolimab in advanced cancers. Library method: the immunoSEQ multiplex PCR assay. TCRdb obtained this table from immuneACCESS and retained in-frame rearrangements with V and J assigned. These tables miss some clones; where compared with another copy, unresolved V genes account for less than half of the shortfall, and the remainder is unexplained. The sample yields more than 65,000 clones; 80% were counted once. About 2.2% of the sample comes from the top ten. The specimen was CD4+ or CD8+ T cells sorted from blood, collected in a trial of the OX40 agonist ivuxolimab. The origin of the receptors is an adult with an advanced solid tumor such as melanoma, head and neck, liver or kidney cancer.

The chain carries TRBV2 and TRBJ2-2; possibly TRBD1 for D (5 bases). The CDR3 is 15 residues long. The germline V gene encodes CDR1 SNHLY and CDR2 FYNNEI. The V and J ends lost 6 bases and 0 bases respectively, with 11 bases between them. CDR3 DNA: TGTGCCAGCAGGTCCGACAGACCGAACACCGGGGAGCTGTTTTTT. Its translation: CASRSDRPNTGELFF.

This clone has a handful of counts. The J gene is TRBJ1-1, the V gene TRBV27; D may be TRBD1 (5 bases). CDR1 is MNHEY and CDR2 is SMNVEV in the germline V gene (reference sequence). The germline V and J ends were trimmed by 2 bases and 5 bases, with 9 bases remaining between them. The CDR3 contains 13 residues. CDR3 bases: TGTGCCAGCAGTTTACACAGGATGACTGAAGCTTTCTTT. This gives the protein CASSLHRMTEAFF.

This clone came up once. V and J are TRBV5-1 and TRBJ2-3, with 16 bases identical to TRBD2. The CDR3 length is 17 residues. Germline trimming cut 4 bases from V and 5 bases from J; bases unmatched to any gene: 7. In germline, CDR1 is SGHRS, CDR2 YFSETQ. CDR3 nucleotides: TGCGCCAGCAGCCCTTCGGGACTAGCGGGAGGGGGAGATACGCAGTATTTT. As protein: CASSPSGLAGGGDTQYF.

The rearrangement joins TRBV15 to TRBJ2-5; D gene unclear. The germline V gene has CDR1 LNHNV and CDR2 YYDKDF (reference sequence). The CDR3 sequence is 14 residues long. Trimming shortened V by 0 bases and J by 2 bases, and 7 bases separated the two germline ends. The CDR3 DNA reads as TGTGCCACCAGCAGAGATCGTCAGCAAGAGACCCAGTACTTC. Its translation: CATSRDRQQETQYF. The whole variable domain, filled in from reference TRBV15 and TRBJ2-5, reads DAMVIQNPRYQVTQFGKPVTLSCSQTLNHNVMYWYQQKSSQAPKLLFHYYDKDFNNEADTPDNFQSRRPNTSFCFLDIRSPGLGDTAMYLCATSRDRQQETQYFGPGTRLLVL.

This clone was seen once. The chain recombines TRBV14 with TRBJ1-4; a possible D gene is TRBD1 (5 bases). This CDR3 has 13 amino acids. The V gene's germline CDR1 is SGHDN and CDR2 FVKESK. Between the trimmed V and J ends, which lost 4 bases and 8 bases, there was a span of 11 bases. Here the CDR3 reads CASSRGGREKLFF. Here the CDR3 DNA reads TGTGCCAGCAGCCGGGGCGGTCGCGAAAAACTGTTTTTT.

V is TRBV6-6 and J is TRBJ2-3, with 7 bases matching TRBD1. The CDR3 has 15 residues. Germline V lookup: CDR1 MNHNY, CDR2 SVGAGI (reference sequence). Losses at the gene ends were 6 bases for V and 3 bases for J; bases not matched to a gene: 9. The CDR3 region has the DNA TGTGCCAGCAGGACAGGGAGTTCGGTGACAGATACGCAGTATTTT. This sequence encodes CASRTGSSVTDTQYF.

The V call is TRBV15, the J call TRBJ1-3, with no clear D. This CDR3 has 17 residues. The germline gives CDR1 LNHNV, CDR2 YYDKDF (reference sequence). The ends were cut back, 5 bases at V and 1 base at J, with 18 bases in the middle. The CDR3 bases are TGTGCCACCAGCCCCCAGAGTGACACCTTATCTGGAAACACCATATATTTT. Residues: CATSPQSDTLSGNTIYF.

Only a few counts were recorded for this clone. The V call is TRBV28, the J call TRBJ2-5; unclear D gene. Germline CDR1 reads MDHEN; CDR2 reads SYDVKM. This CDR3 has 11 amino acids. The V gene lost 6 bases and the J gene lost 2 bases, with 4 bases spanning the gap. The CDR3 bases are TGTGCCAGCAGCCAGCAAGAGACCCAGTACTTC. Its translation: CASSQQETQYF.

The V and J genes are TRBV27 and TRBJ1-2, with 7 positions matching TRBD1. Germline CDR1 MNHEY, CDR2 SMNVEV (reference sequence). The junction had 13 bases not matched to a gene; V was cut back by 5 bases and J by 7 bases. This CDR3 is 15 amino acids long. The CDR3 nucleotides are TGTGCCAGCAGTGCTCGACAGGGACCTTCCCCTGGCTACACCTTC. Encoded protein: CASSARQGPSPGYTF.

The gene calls are TRBV5-6 and TRBJ2-4; 13 bases are shared with TRBD2. V lost 4 bases to trimming and J lost 6 bases; unmatched junction nucleotides: 7. CDR1 and CDR2 (germline): SGHDT, YYEEEE. The CDR3 runs 16 residues. The CDR3 protein is CASSQTSGGLANIQYF. Here the CDR3 DNA reads TGTGCCAGCAGCCAGACTAGCGGGGGGTTAGCAAACATTCAGTACTTC.

The rearrangement uses TRBV5-8 and TRBJ1-2; TRBD1 might be the D (5 bases). The ends were cut back, 1 base at V and 7 bases at J, with 20 bases in the middle. Germline CDR1 and CDR2: SGHTS and YDEGEE. This CDR3 region has 16 residues. CDR3 amino acids: CASSLYGAGGTRGYTF. The CDR3 DNA is TGTGCCAGCAGCTTGTATGGGGCCGGAGGTACGCGTGGCTACACCTTC.

This sequence joins TRBV7-2 and TRBJ2-7, with 7 bases lining up with TRBD2. V shed 1 base, J shed 2 bases, and the junction held 5 bases outside the gene matches. The CDR3 length is 15 residues. Germline CDR1 SGHTA, CDR2 FQGNSA. The CDR3 DNA reads as TGTGCCAGCAGCTTAGTAGCTAGCGGAACCTACGAGCAGTACTTC. Its translation: CASSLVASGTYEQYF.

The rearrangement links TRBV28 to TRBJ2-3; 7 bases agree with TRBD2. V lost 0 bases to trimming and J lost 5 bases; unmatched junction nucleotides: 5. The CDR3 is 15 residues long. CDR1 is MDHEN, CDR2 SYDVKM, per germline. The CDR3 nucleotides are TGTGCCAGCAGTTTATGGGGCGGGGGAAAAGATACGCAGTATTTT. Encoded protein: CASSLWGGGKDTQYF.

The genes are TRBV5-1 and TRBJ1-1, with D hard to call. Germline V gene data show CDR1 as SGHRS and CDR2 as YFSETQ. V lost 6 bases, J lost 0 bases, and 12 bases lay in between. The CDR3 runs to 14 residues. The CDR3 sequence is CASTEGGLNTEAFF. In DNA form, the CDR3 reads TGCGCCAGCACGGAGGGAGGACTGAACACTGAAGCTTTCTTT.

CDR3 nucleotide sequence: TGTGCCAGCAGCCAAGATCAGGCGAGGGGAGCGGATACGCAGTATTTT. This gives the protein CASSQDQARGADTQYF. J is TRBJ2-3 and V is TRBV14, with D perhaps matching TRBD1 or TRBD2 (5 bases each). The germline gives CDR1 SGHDN, CDR2 FVKESK. This CDR3 region has 16 residues. Trimming removed 0 bases from V and 6 bases from J, with 16 bases in between.

V usage is TRBV19 and J usage is TRBJ2-5, with 11 nucleotides matching TRBD2. The germline CDR1 and CDR2 sequences are LNHDA and SQIVND (reference sequence). The CDR3 has 17 residues. Trimming cost V 1 base and J 3 bases; bases outside gene matches: 7. The CDR3 spells CASSIGLAGGAEETQYF. CDR3 coding DNA: TGTGCCAGTAGTATAGGATTAGCGGGAGGGGCAGAAGAGACCCAGTACTTC.

By sample fraction, this clone is medium-sized. The V gene is TRBV7-8, the J gene TRBJ1-5; D call uncertain. The CDR3 has 14 amino acids. V lost 3 bases and J 1 base, leaving 7 bases between the germline ends. The germline CDR1 and CDR2 sequences are SGHVS and FQNEAQ. CDR3 in amino acids: CASSFTESNQPQHF. The CDR3 DNA follows: TGTGCCAGCAGCTTCACAGAAAGCAATCAGCCCCAGCATTTT. The variable domain in full, with the rest retrieved from reference TRBV7-8 and TRBJ1-5, is GAGVSQSPRYKVAKRGQDVALRCDPISGHVSLFWYQQALGQGPEFLTYFQNEAQLDKSGLPSDRFFAERPEGSVSTLKIQRTQQEDSAVYLCASSFTESNQPQHFGDGTRLSIL.

This clone showed up just a few times. The chain links TRBV28 to TRBJ1-2; no clear D gene. Germline CDR1 is MDHEN and CDR2 is SYDVKM. V was trimmed by 6 bases and J by 5 bases, leaving 16 bases between them. The CDR3 is 14 residues long. The CDR3 loop is CASRPPRHGYGYTF. CDR3 in DNA: TGTGCCAGCAGACCCCCACGCCACGGTTATGGCTACACCTTC.

The V call is TRBV19, the J call TRBJ1-1; 8 nucleotides match TRBD1. Germline lookup yields CDR1 LNHDA and CDR2 SQIVND (reference sequence). Trimming took 5 bases from V and 2 from J; bases not matched to a gene: 1. The CDR3 runs 13 residues. In DNA form, the CDR3 reads TGTGCCAGTAGTGACAGGGGAAACACTGAAGCTTTCTTT. It translates to CASSDRGNTEAFF.

This rearrangement joins TRBV4-2 to TRBJ2-3; TRBD2 agrees at 15 bases. V was pared by 3 bases and J by 3 bases, with 7 bases of the junction left unmatched. The CDR3 contains 18 residues. CDR1 is LGHNA and CDR2 is YNFKEQ in the germline V gene. As DNA, the CDR3 is TGTGCCAGCAGCCAGCCCGGGACTAGCGGGGGGCGGACAGATACGCAGTATTTT. This gives the protein CASSQPGTSGGRTDTQYF.

The sample holds a few counts of this clone. The chain uses TRBV18 and TRBJ1-5; tentatively, D is TRBD1 (5 bases). V was shortened by 8 bases and J by 8 bases, with 16 bases between the two germline ends. In germline, CDR1 is KGHSH, CDR2 LQKENI. The CDR3 is 13 amino acids. The CDR3 DNA reads as TGTGCCAGCGCTTGGGGGGTTGGTGAGCCCCAGCATTTT. This gives the protein CASAWGVGEPQHF.

The genes are TRBV4-1 and TRBJ2-7, with 12 bases matching TRBD2. After removal of 3 bases from V and 2 bases from J, the junction contained 8 bases not matched to a gene. Germline CDR1 reads MGHRA; CDR2 reads YSYEKL. CDR3 length: 17 amino acids. The CDR3 sequence: CASSHPTSGSPPYEQYF. The CDR3 DNA sequence: TGCGCCAGCAGCCACCCGACTAGCGGGAGCCCCCCCTACGAGCAGTACTTC.

CDR3 amino acids: CASSAAGMANEKLFF. CDR3 bases: TGCGCCAGCAGCGCTGCGGGGATGGCTAATGAAAAACTGTTTTTT. The rearrangement uses TRBV5-1 and TRBJ1-4; D unresolved. The germline gives CDR1 SGHRS, CDR2 YFSETQ. The V gene lost 4 bases and the J gene lost 3 bases, with 13 bases spanning the gap. The CDR3 length is 15 residues.

The chain has TRBV7-2 and TRBJ1-1, with D perhaps matching TRBD1 (6 bases). Trimming cost V 7 bases and J 5 bases, with 20 bases left between them. CDR1 and CDR2 from the germline V gene are SGHTA and FQGNSA. This CDR3 contains 15 residues. CDR3 nucleotide sequence: TGTGCCAGCATCAAAAGGTCGGACAGAGGGACTGAAGCTTTCTTT. It yields the protein CASIKRSDRGTEAFF. Full variable domain (remainder filled in from reference TRBV7-2 and TRBJ1-1): GAGVSQSPSNKVTEKGKDVELRCDPISGHTALYWYRQSLGQGLEFLIYFQGNSAPDKSGLPSDRFSAERTGGSVSTLTIQRTQQEDSAVYLCASIKRSDRGTEAFFGQGTRLTVV.

This clone came up once. The chain combines TRBV15 with TRBJ2-4, with no clear D. The length of the CDR3 is 15 residues. With 0 bases removed from V and 1 base from J, the gap between germline ends came to 7 bases. Germline V lookup: CDR1 LNHNV, CDR2 YYDKDF (reference sequence). The CDR3, as DNA: TGTGCCACCAGCAGAGATGGATTCGCCAAAAACATTCAGTACTTC. This encodes CATSRDGFAKNIQYF.

This clone was observed a handful of times. The chain links TRBV29-1 to TRBJ2-7, with TRBD1 matching over 8 bases. V lost 5 bases and J lost 2; bases outside the gene matches: 8. This CDR3 has 14 residues. The germline CDR1 and CDR2 sequences are SQVTM and ANQGSEA. CDR3 DNA sequence: TGCAGCGTTTATGGGGGACAGGCACCCTACGAGCAGTACTTC. Translating it yields CSVYGGQAPYEQYF.

V is TRBV7-9 and J is TRBJ2-3; tentatively, D is TRBD2 (5 bases). Germline V lookup: CDR1 SEHNR, CDR2 FQNEAQ (reference sequence). V gave up 3 bases and J gave up 6 bases, with 13 bases separating them. CDR3 size: 14 residues. CDR3 bases: TGTGCCAGCAGCTTTTCCGGCCCGGGGGATACGCAGTATTTT. Its translation is CASSFSGPGDTQYF.